Presented here are 11 T cell receptor beta chains from one specimen sequenced in a study of control samples from healthy donors and cancer patients. Sequenced by immunoSEQ multiplex PCR; TCRdb stores in-frame clones only, minus some. Of approximately 110,000 clones listed, about nine tenths are singletons. What was sequenced was blood. The receptors were sampled from a human donor in good health. The donor label of this sample is uncertain.

The chain carries TRBV3-1 (or the pseudogene TRBV3-2) and TRBJ2-2; the D gene could be TRBD1 or TRBD2 (5 bases each). V lost 2 bases, J lost 6 bases, and 10 bases lay in between. The CDR3 is 14 residues long. Germline V gives CDR1 LGHDT, CDR2 YNNKEL (reference sequence). In DNA form, the CDR3 reads TGTGCCAGCAGCCAACGGGGCTCACCCGGGGAGCTGTTTTTT. Encoded protein: CASSQRGSPGELFF.

The chain recombines TRBV19 with TRBJ1-2; a possible D gene is TRBD1 (6 bases). The V gene lost 3 bases and the J gene lost 2 bases, with 7 bases spanning the gap. Germline CDR1 reads LNHDA; CDR2 reads SQIVND (reference sequence). CDR3 size: 13 residues. The DNA for the CDR3 is TGTGCCAGTAGTATCGGGGGCAACTATGGCTACACCTTC. This codes for CASSIGGNYGYTF.

The CDR3 DNA follows: TGCAGCGTCACGGACAGATTCTATGGCTACACCTTC. This encodes CSVTDRFYGYTF. This chain joins TRBV29-1 and TRBJ1-2; D might be TRBD1 (6 bases). V shed 6 bases and J shed 4 bases, with 12 bases lying between them. This CDR3 has 12 amino acids. In germline, CDR1 is SQVTM, CDR2 ANQGSEA.

This clone was counted a single time. J is TRBJ1-1 and V is TRBV18, with 9 bases that match TRBD1. Germline V gene lookup returns CDR1 KGHSH and CDR2 LQKENI. After removal of 4 bases from V and 2 bases from J, the junction contained 2 bases not matched to a gene. This CDR3 has 14 residues. CDR3 nucleotides: TGTGCCAGCTCACAGGACAGGGGAAACACTGAAGCTTTCTTT. Its translation is CASSQDRGNTEAFF.

The chain combines TRBV29-1 with TRBJ2-1, with D unresolved. From germline, CDR1 is SQVTM and CDR2 ANQGSEA. The CDR3 sequence is 13 residues long. V was pared by 3 bases and J by 8 bases, with 14 bases between. CDR3 in DNA: TGCAGCGTTGACGTAGGGCCTGACGATGAGCAGTTCTTC. Protein sequence: CSVDVGPDDEQFF.

This clone showed up just a few times. The junction does not match germline at one end; this may be a read error. The chain is built from TRBV5-1 and TRBJ1-1, with a tentative D call TRBD1 (6 bases). The CDR3 extends over 16 amino acids. Germline V gene lookup returns CDR1 SGHRS and CDR2 YFSETQ. Here the CDR3 reads CASSLGSSQGNSEAFF. The CDR3 nucleotides read TGCGCCAGCAGCTTGGGAAGTTCTCAGGGGAACTCTGAAGCTTTCTTT.

V gene TRBV7-2 combines with J gene TRBJ2-7, with D perhaps TRBD1 (6 bases). The CDR3 loop spans 14 amino acids. V lost 1 base, J lost 5 bases, and 12 bases lay in between. Germline lookup yields CDR1 SGHTA and CDR2 FQGNSA. CDR3 residues: CASSLVGGRDEQYF. The CDR3 DNA follows: TGTGCCAGCAGCTTAGTAGGGGGAAGGGACGAGCAGTACTTC.

Here the CDR3 DNA reads TGTGCCAGCTCACCACAGGCTGGGGGCAATCAGCCCCAGCATTTT. It yields the protein CASSPQAGGNQPQHF. V gene TRBV18 combines with J gene TRBJ1-5; D gene ambiguous. V lost 1 base and J 2 bases, leaving 9 bases between the germline ends. The CDR3 covers 15 residues. CDR1 is KGHSH and CDR2 is LQKENI in the germline V gene.

This chain links TRBV12-5 with TRBJ2-7, with 7 bases identical to TRBD1. The tail of the sequence fits TRBJ2-1 better, so the J call may be wrong. Germline V gene sequence: CDR1 LGHNT, CDR2 FRNRAP. CDR3 length: 14 amino acids. CDR3 sequence (DNA): TGTGCTAGTGTCCCGGGACAGTCCTACAATGAGCAGTTCTTC. This codes for CASVPGQSYNEQFF.

This rearrangement joins TRBV2 to TRBJ1-6; D may be TRBD1 (5 bases). The CDR3 length is 15 residues. Trimming cost V 3 bases and J 7 bases, with 13 bases left between them. CDR1 is SNHLY and CDR2 is FYNNEI in the germline V gene. As DNA, the CDR3 is TGTGCCAGCAGTGATGTTCAGGGATCAAATTCACCCCTCCACTTT. Translating gives CASSDVQGSNSPLHF. Full variable domain (outside the CDR3, taken from reference TRBV2 and TRBJ1-6): EPEVTQTPSHQVTQMGQEVILRCVPISNHLYFYWYRQILGQKVEFLVSFYNNEISEKSEIFDDQFSVERPDGSNFTLKIRSTKLEDSAMYFCASSDVQGSNSPLHFGNGTRLTVT.

On this clone: Additional DNA sequences in this sample encode the identical CDR3. The chain recombines TRBV19 with TRBJ1-4, with a weak D call TRBD1 (5 bases). Germline V gene data show CDR1 as LNHDA and CDR2 as SQIVND (reference sequence). CDR3 length equals 14 residues. The V end lost 3 bases, the J end lost 2 bases, and 7 bases lay between the germline ends. CDR3 bases: TGTGCCAGTAGTATTCAGGGTACTAATGAAAAACTGTTTTTT. The encoded protein is CASSIQGTNEKLFF.